The present entry profiles one T cell receptor beta chain with its context. Its specificity is not known. The germline gives CDR1 KGHSH, CDR2 LQKENI. The CDR3 spans 13 residues. V was shortened by 4 bases and J by 7 bases, with 11 bases between the two germline ends. This record belongs to a study of Tregs in tolerant kidney transplant recipients. Overall study findings and caveats: Expanding Tregs on activated donor B cells appeared to best identify donor-specific TCRbeta clones. This study did not directly address biological reproducibility.

Recipients received nonmyeloablative bone marrow transplants from related graft donors, with transient mixed chimerism. Unstimulated regulatory T cells (CD4+CD25+CD127-), CD4+CD25- non-regulatory cells, CD4 and CD8 cells were FACS-sorted from thawed PBMCs. The assay was immunoSEQ multiplex PCR, and TCRdb's table has in-frame clones only and misses some. The sample holds about 81,000 clones, 90% to 95% seen once. The genes are TRBV18 and TRBJ2-1; a possible D gene is TRBD2 (5 bases). This TCR came from a human patient who received a combined kidney and bone marrow transplant. Some T cells here may be from the graft donor. The source material was CD4+ T cells from blood (PBMCs), sampled 24 months after the transplant. The CDR3 region has the DNA TGTGCCAGCTCACGTTCTAGCCGGAATGAGCAGTTCTTC. Its protein is CASSRSSRNEQFF. Using reference TRBV18 and TRBJ2-1 for the parts outside the CDR3, the full variable domain is NAGVMQNPRHLVRRRGQEARLRCSPMKGHSHVYWYRQLPEEGLKFMVYLQKENIIDESGMPKERFSAEFPKEGPSILRIQQVVRGDSAAYFCASSRSSRNEQFFGPGTRLTVL.